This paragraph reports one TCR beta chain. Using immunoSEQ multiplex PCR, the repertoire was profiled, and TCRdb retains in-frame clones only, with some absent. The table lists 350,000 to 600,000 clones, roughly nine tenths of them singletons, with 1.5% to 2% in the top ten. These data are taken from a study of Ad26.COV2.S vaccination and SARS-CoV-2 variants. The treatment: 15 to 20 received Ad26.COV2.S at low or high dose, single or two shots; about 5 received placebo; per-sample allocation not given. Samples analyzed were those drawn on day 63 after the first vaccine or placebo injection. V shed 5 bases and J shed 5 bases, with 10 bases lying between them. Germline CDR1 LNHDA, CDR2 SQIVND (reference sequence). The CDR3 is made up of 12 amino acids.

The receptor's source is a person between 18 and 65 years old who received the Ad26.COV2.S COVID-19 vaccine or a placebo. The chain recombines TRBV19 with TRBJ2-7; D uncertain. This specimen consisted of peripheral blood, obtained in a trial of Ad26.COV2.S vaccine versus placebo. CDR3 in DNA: TGTGCCAGTAGTGGAAACCTTGACGAGCAGTACTTC. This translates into CASSGNLDEQYF.